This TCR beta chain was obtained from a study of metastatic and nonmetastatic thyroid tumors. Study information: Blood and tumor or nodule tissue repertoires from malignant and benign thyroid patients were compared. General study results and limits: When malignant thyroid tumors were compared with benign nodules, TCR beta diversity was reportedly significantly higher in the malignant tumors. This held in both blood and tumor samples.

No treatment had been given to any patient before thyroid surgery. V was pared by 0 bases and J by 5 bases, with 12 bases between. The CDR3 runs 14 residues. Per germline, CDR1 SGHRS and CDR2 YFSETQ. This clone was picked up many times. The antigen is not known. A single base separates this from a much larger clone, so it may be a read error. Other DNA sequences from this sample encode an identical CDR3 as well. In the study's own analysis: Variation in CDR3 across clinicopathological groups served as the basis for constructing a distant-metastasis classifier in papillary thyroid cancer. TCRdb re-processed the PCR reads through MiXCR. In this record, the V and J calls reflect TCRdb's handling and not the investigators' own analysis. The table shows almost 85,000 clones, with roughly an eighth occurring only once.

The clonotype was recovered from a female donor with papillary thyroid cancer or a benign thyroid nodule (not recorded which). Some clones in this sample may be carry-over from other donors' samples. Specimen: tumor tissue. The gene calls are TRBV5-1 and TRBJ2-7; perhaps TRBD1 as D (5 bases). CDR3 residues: CASSLDRQPDEQYF. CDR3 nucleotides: TGCGCCAGCAGCTTGGACCGACAGCCCGACGAGCAGTACTTC.